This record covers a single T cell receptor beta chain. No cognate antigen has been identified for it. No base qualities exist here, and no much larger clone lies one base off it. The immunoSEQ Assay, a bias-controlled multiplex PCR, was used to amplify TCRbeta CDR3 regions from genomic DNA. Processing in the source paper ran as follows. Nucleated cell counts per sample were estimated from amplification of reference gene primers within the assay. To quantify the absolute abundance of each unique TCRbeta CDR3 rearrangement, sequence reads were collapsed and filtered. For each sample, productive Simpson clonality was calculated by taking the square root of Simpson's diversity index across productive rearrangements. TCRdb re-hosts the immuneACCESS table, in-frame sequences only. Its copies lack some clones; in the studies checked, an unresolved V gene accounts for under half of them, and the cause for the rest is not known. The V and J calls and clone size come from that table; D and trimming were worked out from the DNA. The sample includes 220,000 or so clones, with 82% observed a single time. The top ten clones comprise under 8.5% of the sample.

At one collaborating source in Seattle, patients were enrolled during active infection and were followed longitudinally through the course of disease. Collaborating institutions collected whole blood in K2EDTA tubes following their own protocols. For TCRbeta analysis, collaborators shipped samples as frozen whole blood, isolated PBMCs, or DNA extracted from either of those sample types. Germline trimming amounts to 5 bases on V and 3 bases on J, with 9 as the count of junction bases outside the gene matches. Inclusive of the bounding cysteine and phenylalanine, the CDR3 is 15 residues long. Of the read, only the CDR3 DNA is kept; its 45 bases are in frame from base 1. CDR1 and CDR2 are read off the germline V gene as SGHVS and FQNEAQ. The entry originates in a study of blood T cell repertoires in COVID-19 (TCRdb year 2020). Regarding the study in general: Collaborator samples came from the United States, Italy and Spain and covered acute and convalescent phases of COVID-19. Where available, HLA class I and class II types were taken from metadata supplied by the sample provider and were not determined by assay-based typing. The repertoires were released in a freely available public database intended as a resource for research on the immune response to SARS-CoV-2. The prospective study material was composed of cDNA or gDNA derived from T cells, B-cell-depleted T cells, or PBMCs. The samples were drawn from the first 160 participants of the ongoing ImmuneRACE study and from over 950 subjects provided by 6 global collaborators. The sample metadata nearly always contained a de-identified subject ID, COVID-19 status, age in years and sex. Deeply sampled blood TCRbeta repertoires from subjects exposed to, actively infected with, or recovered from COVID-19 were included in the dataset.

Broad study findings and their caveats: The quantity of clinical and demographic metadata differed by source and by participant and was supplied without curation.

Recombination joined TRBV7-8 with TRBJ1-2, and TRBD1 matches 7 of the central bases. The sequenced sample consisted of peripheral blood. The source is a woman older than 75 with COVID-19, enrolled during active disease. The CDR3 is CASSPGQPLDYGYTF. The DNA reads TGTGCCAGCAGCCCGGGACAGCCGCTAGACTATGGCTACACCTTC.